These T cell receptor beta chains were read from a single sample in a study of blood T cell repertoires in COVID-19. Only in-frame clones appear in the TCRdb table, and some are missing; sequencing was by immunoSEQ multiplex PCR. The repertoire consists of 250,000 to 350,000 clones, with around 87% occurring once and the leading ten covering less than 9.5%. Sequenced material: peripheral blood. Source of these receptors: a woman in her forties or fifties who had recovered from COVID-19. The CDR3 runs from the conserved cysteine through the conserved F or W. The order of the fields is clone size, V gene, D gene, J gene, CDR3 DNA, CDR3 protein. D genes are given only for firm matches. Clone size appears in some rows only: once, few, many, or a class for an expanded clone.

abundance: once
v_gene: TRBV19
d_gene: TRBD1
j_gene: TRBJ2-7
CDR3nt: TGTGCCAGTAGTATGTCAACAGGGGACTACGAGCAGTACTTC
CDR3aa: CASSMSTGDYEQYF

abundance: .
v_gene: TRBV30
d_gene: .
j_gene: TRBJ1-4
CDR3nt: TGTGCCTGGGGGCGGGGGGGAGAAAAACTGTTTTTT
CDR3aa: CAWGRGGEKLFF

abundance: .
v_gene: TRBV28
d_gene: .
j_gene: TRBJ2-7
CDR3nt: TGTGCAGAGGGAAGGGACAACCCCTACGAGCAGTACTTC
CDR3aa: CAEGRDNPYEQYF

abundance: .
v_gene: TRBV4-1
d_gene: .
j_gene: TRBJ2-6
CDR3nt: TGCGCCAGCAGCCATAGGGGCGCCGGGGCCAACGTCCTGACTTTC
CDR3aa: CASSHRGAGANVLTF

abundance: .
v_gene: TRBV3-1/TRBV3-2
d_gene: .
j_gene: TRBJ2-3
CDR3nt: TGTGCCAGCAGCCAAGTGGACATGGGGCGTCAAGATACGCAGTATTTT
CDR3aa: CASSQVDMGRQDTQYF

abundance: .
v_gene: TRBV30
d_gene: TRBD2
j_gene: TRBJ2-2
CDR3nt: TGTGCCTGGGGGACCTCGACTAGCGGGAGGCCCGGGGAGCTGTTTTTT
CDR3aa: CAWGTSTSGRPGELFF

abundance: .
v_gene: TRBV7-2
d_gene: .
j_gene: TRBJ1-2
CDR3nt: TGTGCCAGCAGCTTAGACAGTCTTAGTGGCTACACCTTC
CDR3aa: CASSLDSLSGYTF

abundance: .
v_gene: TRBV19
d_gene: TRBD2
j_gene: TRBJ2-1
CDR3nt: TGTGCCAGTAGTCGTGGACTAGCTCAGTACAATGAGCAGTTCTTC
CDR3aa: CASSRGLAQYNEQFF

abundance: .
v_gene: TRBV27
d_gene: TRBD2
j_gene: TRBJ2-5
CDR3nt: TGTGCCAGCAGCCGTCAAGCGGGAGCGGGAGAGACCCAGTACTTC
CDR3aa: CASSRQAGAGETQYF

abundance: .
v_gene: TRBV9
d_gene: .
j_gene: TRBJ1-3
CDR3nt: TGTGCCAGCAGCGTTGACTACTCTGGAAACACCATATATTTT
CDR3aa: CASSVDYSGNTIYF

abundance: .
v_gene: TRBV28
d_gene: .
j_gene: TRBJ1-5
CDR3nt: TGTGCCAGCCTCCCCGGGGGAAATGATCAGCCCCAGCATTTT
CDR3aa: CASLPGGNDQPQHF

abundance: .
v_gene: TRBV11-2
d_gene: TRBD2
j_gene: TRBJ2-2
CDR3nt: TGTGCCAGCAGCTTAGACCCGTTCCTAGCGGGGGCCCACACCGGGGAGCTGTTTTTT
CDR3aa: CASSLDPFLAGAHTGELFF

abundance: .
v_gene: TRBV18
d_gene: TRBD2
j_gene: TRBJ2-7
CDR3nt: TGTGCCAGCTCCTCCCGGACGGGGGGTGCCGGAGAGCAGTACTTC
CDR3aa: CASSSRTGGAGEQYF

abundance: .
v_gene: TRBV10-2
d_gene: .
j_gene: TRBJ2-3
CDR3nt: TGCGCCAGCAGTGGATTTGGCGGGGCTAGGGCAGATACGCAGTATTTT
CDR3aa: CASSGFGGARADTQYF

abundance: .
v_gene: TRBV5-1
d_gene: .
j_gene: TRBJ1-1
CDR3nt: TGCGCCAGCAGCTTACCCGGCACTGAAGCTTTCTTT
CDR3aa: CASSLPGTEAFF

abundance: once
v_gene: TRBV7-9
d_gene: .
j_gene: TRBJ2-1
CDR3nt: TGTGCCAGCAGCTTCACCGAGGGCCGGGGTGGTGAGCAGTTCTTC
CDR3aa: CASSFTEGRGGEQFF

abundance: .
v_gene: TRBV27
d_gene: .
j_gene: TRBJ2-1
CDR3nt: TGTGCCAGCAAGGCCGGGGGGCGATACAATGAGCAGTTCTTC
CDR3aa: CASKAGGRYNEQFF

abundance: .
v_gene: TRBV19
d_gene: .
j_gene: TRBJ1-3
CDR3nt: TGTGCCAGTAGTATGAGCTCTGGAAACACCATATATTTT
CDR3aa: CASSMSSGNTIYF

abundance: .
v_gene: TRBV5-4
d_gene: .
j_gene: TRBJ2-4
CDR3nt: TGTGCCAGCAGCTTTCGGGGGAAAAAGGACATTCAGTACTTC
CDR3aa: CASSFRGKKDIQYF

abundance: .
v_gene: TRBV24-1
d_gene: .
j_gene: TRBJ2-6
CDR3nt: TGTGCCACCAGTGATTTCGGACAGTCTGGGGCCAACGTCCTGACTTTC
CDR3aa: CATSDFGQSGANVLTF

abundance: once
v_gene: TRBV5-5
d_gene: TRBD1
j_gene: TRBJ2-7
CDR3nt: TGTGCCAGCAGCTTGGGGACAGGGGGGATCTACGAGCAGTACTTC
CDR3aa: CASSLGTGGIYEQYF

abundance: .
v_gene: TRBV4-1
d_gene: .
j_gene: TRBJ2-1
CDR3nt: TGCGCCAGCAGCCAAGATCTTATCGGAGCTGATGAGCAGTTCTTC
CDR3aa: CASSQDLIGADEQFF

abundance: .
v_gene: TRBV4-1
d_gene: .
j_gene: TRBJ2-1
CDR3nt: TGCGCCAGCAGCCAAAGATCGTCCCGCGGCAATGAGCAGTTCTTC
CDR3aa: CASSQRSSRGNEQFF